This T cell receptor beta chain originates from a study of cytomegalovirus exposure and HLA in healthy donors. Study-level points and caveats: Upon later analysis, TCR association rates were observed to vary by HLA locus, being highest for DRB1 and lowest for HLA-C. A later analysis found common viral pathogens apparently linked to several of the most significant clusters. Cytomegalovirus status was reportedly diagnosed by the classifier with high sensitivity and specificity.

Turning to this clone: No antigen is known for it.

Primers: 60 Vbeta forward and 13 Jbeta reverse. Here immunoSEQ multiplex PCR was the method, and the copy in TCRdb shows in-frame clones only, minus some. The repertoire includes about 130,000 clones, around four fifths of them detected once, and approximately 1.5% sits in the top ten. The CDR3 has 13 residues. The ends were cut back, 5 bases at V and 9 bases at J, with 16 bases in the middle. Germline V gene sequence: CDR1 SGHTA, CDR2 FQGTGA. The V and J genes are TRBV7-3 and TRBJ2-5; possibly TRBD2 for D (6 bases). Sequenced sample: PBMCs. The TCR originated in a female donor in good health and CMV-seronegative. The CDR3 region is CASSDWSGSAQYF. The CDR3 DNA sequence: TGTGCCAGCAGCGACTGGAGCGGGTCGGCCCAGTACTTC.